One sample yielded the 9 T cell receptor beta chains listed below, sequenced in a study of blood T cell repertoires in COVID-19 (dated by TCRdb to about 2020). Receptor libraries were prepared by the immunoSEQ multiplex PCR assay. TCRdb's version of the immuneACCESS table is confined to in-frame rearrangements and falls short of the full clone set. An unresolved V gene accounts for under half of the shortfall where checked; the remainder is of unknown origin. The sample data list about 250,000 clones, and over 75% of these were observed just once. Of the sample, approximately 9.6% is held by the ten largest clones. Sequenced material: PBMCs or T cells enriched from blood (not recorded which). These receptors all stem from a woman between 50 and 59 years old with acute COVID-19.

This chain joins TRBV5-4 and TRBJ1-3, with TRBD1 identical over 8 bases. The CDR3 length is 15 residues. V shed 4 bases, J shed 6 bases, and the junction held 9 bases outside the gene matches. In germline, CDR1 is SGHNT, CDR2 YYREEE (reference sequence). CDR3 nucleotide sequence: TGTGCCAGCAGCCCCGGACAGGGCCGTTTAAACACCATATATTTT. This translates into CASSPGQGRLNTIYF. Complete variable domain (other parts from reference TRBV5-4 and TRBJ1-3): ETGVTQSPTHLIKTRGQQVTLRCSSQSGHNTVSWYQQALGQGPQFIFQYYREEENGRGNFPPRFSGLQFPNYSSELNVNALELDDSALYLCASSPGQGRLNTIYFGEGSWLTVV.

The rearrangement joins TRBV6-2 or TRBV6-3 to TRBJ1-1; a weak D match, TRBD1 (5 bases). V lost 0 bases to trimming and J lost 2 bases, with 13 bases between them. The CDR3 totals 16 residues. CDR1 and CDR2 from the germline V gene are MNHEY and SVGEGT. DNA of the CDR3: TGTGCCAGCAGTTACTCGGGGGGAAGGAGAAACACTGAAGCTTTCTTT. Protein product: CASSYSGGRRNTEAFF.

In its sample, this clone was seen once. The chain joins TRBV9 to TRBJ2-1, with D possibly matching TRBD1 (6 bases). V lost 3 bases to trimming and J lost 0 bases, with 13 bases between them. Germline V gene data show CDR1 as SGDLS and CDR2 as YYNGEE. This CDR3 contains 16 residues. The DNA of the CDR3 is TGTGCCAGCAGCGCTCCGACAGGTAGCTCCTACAATGAGCAGTTCTTC. Translated: CASSAPTGSSYNEQFF.

The chain joins TRBV7-9 to TRBJ1-6; 7 bases agree with TRBD1. This CDR3 has 15 residues. Germline V lookup: CDR1 SEHNR, CDR2 FQNEAQ (reference sequence). V lost 5 bases, J lost 8 bases, and 9 bases stayed unmatched. In DNA form, the CDR3 reads TGTGCCAGCAGCCCCGGGACAGTGTCGGATTCACCCCTCCACTTT. Residues: CASSPGTVSDSPLHF.

Note on this clone: Distinct nucleotide sequences in the sample also encode this CDR3. The chain carries TRBV12-3 or TRBV12-4 and TRBJ1-1, with 8 bases matching TRBD1. The ends lost 8 bases at V and 1 base at J; junction bases unmatched: 0. This CDR3 is 12 amino acids long. CDR3: CASGQGNTEAFF. CDR3 bases: TGTGCCAGCGGACAGGGGAACACTGAAGCTTTCTTT.

The V gene is TRBV3-1 (or the pseudogene TRBV3-2), the J gene TRBJ2-5, with 8 bases lining up with TRBD2. Germline loops: CDR1 LGHDT, CDR2 YNNKEL (reference sequence). The CDR3 runs to 15 residues. J was trimmed by 4 bases and V by 0 bases; bases with no gene match: 4. The CDR3 is CASSQDGLAGETQYF. For the CDR3, the DNA is TGTGCCAGCAGCCAAGATGGTCTAGCGGGAGAGACCCAGTACTTC.

The rearrangement uses TRBV20-1 and TRBJ1-2; possibly TRBD1 for D (6 bases). The CDR3 runs to 13 residues. V dropped 3 bases and J dropped 4 bases, with 12 bases sitting between them. Germline assignment: CDR1 DFQATT and CDR2 SNEGSKA (reference sequence). The CDR3 spells CSASMARGYGYTF. Here the CDR3 DNA reads TGCAGTGCTAGTATGGCCAGGGGCTATGGCTACACCTTC.

The chain carries TRBV7-2 and TRBJ1-6; D unclear. The germline V gene has CDR1 SGHTA and CDR2 FQGNSA. This CDR3 comprises 15 residues. The ends were cut back, 1 base at V and 7 bases at J, with 11 bases in the middle. CDR3 sequence (DNA): TGTGCCAGCAGCTTAGATGCCAGAATAAATTCACCCCTCCACTTT. Protein product: CASSLDARINSPLHF.

The V and J genes are TRBV19 and TRBJ2-1; 7 bases map to TRBD2. Trimming at V came to 6 bases and at J to 9 bases, leaving 5 bases not matched to a gene. In germline, CDR1 is LNHDA, CDR2 SQIVND (reference sequence). This CDR3 is built from 12 residues. The CDR3 sequence: CASRKAGLEQFF. In DNA, the CDR3 is TGTGCCAGTAGAAAAGCGGGGCTTGAGCAGTTCTTC.